The TCR beta chain under discussion was sequenced for a study of blood T cell repertoires in COVID-19. Study as a whole: Acute-phase and convalescent COVID-19 samples originated in the United States, Italy and Spain. Sample material is recorded as cDNA or gDNA derived from T cells, B-cell-depleted T cells, or PBMCs.

Per the authors' pipeline: Using reference gene primer amplification, nucleated cell counts were estimated. Clones were sequenced by immunoSEQ multiplex PCR, and TCRdb holds only the in-frame ones, with some missing. V, J and clone size derive from that table, while D and trimming were established from the DNA sequence. Of fewer than 350,000 clones in the sample, 70% to 90% were seen once. Patients in Seattle were enrolled during active infection, then followed longitudinally. The CDR3 is made up of 13 amino acids. CDR1 is SGHDT and CDR2 is YYEEEE in the germline V gene. V shed 3 bases, J shed 12 bases, and the junction held 11 bases outside the gene matches.

The material sequenced was peripheral blood. The chain combines TRBV5-6 with TRBJ1-2; 7 bases map to TRBD1. This clonotype was obtained from a woman in her twenties or thirties with COVID-19, enrolled during active disease. CDR3 loop: CASSSGTALYDTF. CDR3 bases: TGTGCCAGCAGCTCCGGGACAGCCCTATACGACACCTTC.